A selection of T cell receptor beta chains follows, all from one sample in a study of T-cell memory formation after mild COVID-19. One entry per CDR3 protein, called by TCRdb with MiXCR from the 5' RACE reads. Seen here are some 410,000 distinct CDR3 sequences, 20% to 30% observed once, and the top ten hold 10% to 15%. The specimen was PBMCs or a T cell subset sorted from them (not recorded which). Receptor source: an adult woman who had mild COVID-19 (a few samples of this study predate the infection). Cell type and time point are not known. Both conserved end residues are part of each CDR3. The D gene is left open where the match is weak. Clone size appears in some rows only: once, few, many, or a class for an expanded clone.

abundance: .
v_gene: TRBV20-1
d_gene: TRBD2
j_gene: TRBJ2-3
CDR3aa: CSADRAGGEDTQYF
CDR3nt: TGCAGTGCCGACCGAGCGGGAGGGGAAGATACGCAGTATTTT

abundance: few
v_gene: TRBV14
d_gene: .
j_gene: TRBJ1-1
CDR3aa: CASSQGTGIYEAFF
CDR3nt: TGTGCCAGCAGCCAAGGAACCGGGATTTATGAAGCTTTCTTT

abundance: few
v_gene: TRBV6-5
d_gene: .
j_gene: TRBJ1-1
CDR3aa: CASRSTGTEAFF
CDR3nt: TGTGCCAGCAGATCAACAGGGACTGAAGCTTTCTTT

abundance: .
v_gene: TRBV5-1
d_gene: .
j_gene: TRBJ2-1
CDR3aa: CASSLLSSPTGSYNEQFF
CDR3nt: TGCGCCAGCAGCTTATTATCTTCACCTACGGGGAGCTACAATGAGCAGTTCTTC

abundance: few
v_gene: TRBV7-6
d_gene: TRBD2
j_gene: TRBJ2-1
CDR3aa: CASSLEVAGANNEQFF
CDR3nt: TGTGCCAGCAGCTTAGAGGTAGCGGGAGCCAACAATGAGCAGTTCTTC

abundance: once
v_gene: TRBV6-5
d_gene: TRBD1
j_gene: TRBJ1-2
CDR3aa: CASRIQGARGYTF
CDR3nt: TGTGCCAGCAGAATTCAGGGGGCACGTGGCTACACCTTC

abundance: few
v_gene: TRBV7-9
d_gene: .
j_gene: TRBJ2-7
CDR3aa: CASSLAPRQSQYF
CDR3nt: TGTGCCAGCAGCTTAGCGCCCCGACAGTCGCAGTACTTC

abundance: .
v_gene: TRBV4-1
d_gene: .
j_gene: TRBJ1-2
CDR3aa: CASSQEGITIGYTF
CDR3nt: TGCGCCAGCAGCCAAGAAGGGATTACTATCGGCTACACCTTC

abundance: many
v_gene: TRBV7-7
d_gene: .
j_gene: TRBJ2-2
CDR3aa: CASSPRQGRGSGELFF
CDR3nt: TGTGCCAGCAGCCCCAGACAGGGGCGGGGGTCCGGGGAGCTGTTTTTT

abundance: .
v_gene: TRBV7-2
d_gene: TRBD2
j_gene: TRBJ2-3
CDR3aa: CASSLELAGTDTQYF
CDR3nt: TGTGCCAGCAGCTTAGAACTAGCGGGTACAGATACGCAGTATTTT

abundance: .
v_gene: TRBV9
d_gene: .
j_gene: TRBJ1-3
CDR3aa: CASSLSSGGAIYF
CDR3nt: TGTGCCAGCAGCCTCTCTTCGGGGGGGGCGATATATTTT

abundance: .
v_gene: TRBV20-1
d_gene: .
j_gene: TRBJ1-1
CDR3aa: CSAEVGYGEAFF
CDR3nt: TGCAGTGCTGAAGTGGGGTATGGTGAAGCTTTCTTT

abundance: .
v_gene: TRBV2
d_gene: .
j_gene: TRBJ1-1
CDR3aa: CASSEDVPGPANTEAFF
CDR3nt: TGTGCCAGCAGTGAAGACGTTCCGGGACCGGCGAACACTGAAGCTTTCTTT

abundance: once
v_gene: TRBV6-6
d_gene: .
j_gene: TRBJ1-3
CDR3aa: CASSYSGTPSAAARNTIYF
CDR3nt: TGTGCCAGCAGTTACTCCGGGACACCCTCAGCGGCTGCAAGAAACACCATATATTTT

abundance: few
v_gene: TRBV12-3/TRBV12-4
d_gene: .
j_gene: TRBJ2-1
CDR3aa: CASSFGRGQFF
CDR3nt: TGTGCCAGCAGTTTCGGGCGGGGGCAGTTCTTC

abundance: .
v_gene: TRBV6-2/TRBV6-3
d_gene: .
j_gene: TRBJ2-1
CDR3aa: CASSYSPPGGVYNEQFF
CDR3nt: TGTGCCAGCAGTTACTCTCCCCCCGGAGGGGTCTACAATGAGCAGTTCTTC

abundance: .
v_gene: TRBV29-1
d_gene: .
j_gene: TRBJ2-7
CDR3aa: CSVWGDGDSYEQYF
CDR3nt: TGCAGCGTGTGGGGGGACGGGGACTCCTACGAGCAGTACTTC

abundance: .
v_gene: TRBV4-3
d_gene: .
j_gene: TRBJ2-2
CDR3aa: CASSQEGTRLPHLKLFF
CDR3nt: TGCGCCAGCAGCCAAGAGGGAACCAGGCTACCACACCTAAAGCTGTTTTTT

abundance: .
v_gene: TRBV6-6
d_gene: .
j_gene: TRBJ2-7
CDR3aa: CASRPYRTGPTYEQYF
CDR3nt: TGTGCCAGCAGACCCTATAGAACAGGACCCACCTACGAGCAGTACTTC

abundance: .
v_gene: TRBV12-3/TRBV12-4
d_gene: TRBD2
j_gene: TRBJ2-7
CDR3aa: CASSHVPAGGYEQYF
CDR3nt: TGTGCCAGCAGCCACGTCCCAGCGGGGGGCTACGAGCAGTACTTC

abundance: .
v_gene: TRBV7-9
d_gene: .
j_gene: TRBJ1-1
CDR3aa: CASSVEGLRDTEAFF
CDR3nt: TGTGCCAGCAGCGTCGAGGGACTCCGGGACACTGAAGCTTTCTTT

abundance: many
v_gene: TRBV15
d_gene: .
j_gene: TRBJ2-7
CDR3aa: CATSRAGTLKYF
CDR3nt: TGTGCCACCAGCAGAGCAGGGACCCTGAAGTACTTC

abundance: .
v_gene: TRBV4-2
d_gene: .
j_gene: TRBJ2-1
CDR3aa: CASSQDRANVLDNEQFF
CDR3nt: TGTGCCAGCAGCCAAGATAGGGCCAACGTGCTTGACAATGAGCAGTTCTTC

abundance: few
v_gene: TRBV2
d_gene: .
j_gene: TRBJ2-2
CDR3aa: CASSGERLGAGELFF
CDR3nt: TGTGCCAGCAGCGGAGAGCGCCTCGGGGCCGGGGAGCTGTTTTTT

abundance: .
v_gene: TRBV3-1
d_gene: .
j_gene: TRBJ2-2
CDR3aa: CASSQDFWWGATNTGELFF
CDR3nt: TGTGCCAGCAGCCAAGATTTTTGGTGGGGGGCCACGAACACCGGGGAGCTGTTTTTT

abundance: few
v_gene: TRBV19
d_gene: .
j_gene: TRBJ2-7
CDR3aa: CASSMALPGLNYEQYF
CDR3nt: TGTGCCAGTAGTATGGCTCTACCGGGACTGAACTACGAGCAGTACTTC

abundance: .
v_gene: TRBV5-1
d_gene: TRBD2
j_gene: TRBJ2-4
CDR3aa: CASSYWTSGGSGNIQYF
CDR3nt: TGCGCCAGCAGCTACTGGACTAGCGGGGGAAGTGGAAACATTCAGTACTTC

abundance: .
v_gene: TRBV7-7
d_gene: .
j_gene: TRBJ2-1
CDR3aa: CASSLETGRMNEQFF
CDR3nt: TGTGCTAGCAGCTTAGAAACAGGGAGGATGAATGAGCAGTTCTTC

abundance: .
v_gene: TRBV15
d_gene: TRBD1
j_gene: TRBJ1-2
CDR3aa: CATSPGGAHGYTF
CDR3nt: TGTGCCACCAGCCCAGGGGGCGCACATGGCTACACCTTC

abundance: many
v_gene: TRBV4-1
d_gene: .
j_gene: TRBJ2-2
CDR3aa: CASSQVERGELFF
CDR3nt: TGCGCCAGCAGCCAAGTCGAACGGGGGGAGCTGTTTTTT

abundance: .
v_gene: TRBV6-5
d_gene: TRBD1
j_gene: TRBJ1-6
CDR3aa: CASSAGGQGIRSPLHF
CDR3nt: TGTGCCAGCAGTGCTGGGGGACAGGGTATCAGATCACCCCTCCACTTT

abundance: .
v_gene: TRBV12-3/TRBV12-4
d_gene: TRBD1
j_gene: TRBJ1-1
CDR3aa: CASSLALGQGRTEAFF
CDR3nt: TGTGCCAGCAGTTTAGCCCTTGGACAGGGAAGAACTGAAGCTTTCTTT

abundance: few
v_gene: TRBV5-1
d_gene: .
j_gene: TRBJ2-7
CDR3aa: CASSISSYEQYF
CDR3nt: TGCGCCAGCAGCATTTCGTCGTACGAGCAGTACTTC

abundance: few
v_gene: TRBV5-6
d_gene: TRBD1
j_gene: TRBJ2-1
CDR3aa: CASIPGTGLSYNEQFF
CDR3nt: TGTGCCAGCATCCCCGGGACAGGGCTCTCCTACAATGAGCAGTTCTTC

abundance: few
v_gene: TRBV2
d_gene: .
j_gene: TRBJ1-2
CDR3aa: CASSPDGTGYTF
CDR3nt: TGTGCCAGCAGCCCCGATGGAACTGGCTACACCTTC

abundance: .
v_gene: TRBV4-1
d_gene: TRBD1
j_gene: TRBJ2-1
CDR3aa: CASSQPRTGSKDEQFF
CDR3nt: TGCGCCAGCAGCCAGCCTCGGACAGGGAGTAAAGATGAGCAGTTCTTC

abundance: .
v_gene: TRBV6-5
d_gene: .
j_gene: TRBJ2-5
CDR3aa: CASSYRDPRGETQYF
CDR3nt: TGTGCCAGCAGTTACAGGGACCCCCGAGGGGAGACCCAGTACTTC

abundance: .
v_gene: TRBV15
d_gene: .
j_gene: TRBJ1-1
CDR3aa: CATSRGGTEAFF
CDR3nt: TGTGCCACCAGCAGAGGCGGCACGGAAGCTTTCTTT

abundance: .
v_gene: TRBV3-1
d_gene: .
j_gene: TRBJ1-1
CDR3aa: CASSALQGNTEAFF
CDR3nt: TGTGCCAGCAGCGCGTTACAGGGAAACACTGAAGCTTTCTTT

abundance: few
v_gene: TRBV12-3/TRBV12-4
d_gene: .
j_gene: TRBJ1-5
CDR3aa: CASSYDPGVQPQHF
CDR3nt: TGTGCCAGCAGCTACGATCCAGGAGTTCAGCCCCAGCATTTT

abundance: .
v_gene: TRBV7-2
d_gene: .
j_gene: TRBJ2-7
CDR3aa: CASSEGKGIYEQYF
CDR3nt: TGTGCCAGCAGCGAGGGAAAAGGGATCTACGAGCAGTACTTC

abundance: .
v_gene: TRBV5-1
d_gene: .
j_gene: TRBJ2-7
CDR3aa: CASSPGQVGGEQYF
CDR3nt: TGCGCCAGCAGCCCTGGACAGGTTGGAGGGGAGCAGTACTTC

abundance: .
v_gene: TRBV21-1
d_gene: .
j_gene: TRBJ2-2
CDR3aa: CASSKSTLDRGQVTGELFF
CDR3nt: TGTGCCAGCAGCAAAAGTACCCTGGACAGGGGGCAAGTCACCGGGGAGCTGTTTTTT

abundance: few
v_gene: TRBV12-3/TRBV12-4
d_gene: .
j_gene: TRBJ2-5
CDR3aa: CASSLRADGRGETQYF
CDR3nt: TGTGCCAGCAGTTTACGGGCCGATGGTCGCGGAGAGACCCAGTACTTC

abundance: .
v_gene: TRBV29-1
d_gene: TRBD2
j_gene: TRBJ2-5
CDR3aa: CSCGHLGGLAGKETQYF
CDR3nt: TGCAGCTGCGGACACCTAGGGGGACTAGCGGGGAAAGAGACCCAGTACTTC

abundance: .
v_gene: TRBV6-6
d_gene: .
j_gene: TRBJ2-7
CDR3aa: CASSYGGNSYEQYF
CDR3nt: TGTGCCAGCAGTTACGGCGGGAACTCCTACGAGCAGTACTTC

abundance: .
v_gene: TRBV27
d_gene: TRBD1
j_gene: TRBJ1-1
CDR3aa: CASSLDRVRTEAFF
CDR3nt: TGTGCCAGCAGTCTCGACAGGGTGAGAACTGAAGCTTTCTTT

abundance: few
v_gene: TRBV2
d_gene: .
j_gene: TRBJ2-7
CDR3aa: CASSEQDYEQYF
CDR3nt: TGTGCCAGCAGTGAACAGGACTACGAGCAGTACTTC

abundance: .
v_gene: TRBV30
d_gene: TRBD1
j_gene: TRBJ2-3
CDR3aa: CAWSQTGTRTDTQYF
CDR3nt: TGTGCCTGGAGTCAGACAGGGACGCGCACAGATACGCAGTATTTT

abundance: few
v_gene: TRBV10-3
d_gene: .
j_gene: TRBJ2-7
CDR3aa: CAISGGTASPSEQYF
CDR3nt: TGTGCCATCAGTGGGGGGACGGCTTCTCCAAGCGAGCAGTACTTC

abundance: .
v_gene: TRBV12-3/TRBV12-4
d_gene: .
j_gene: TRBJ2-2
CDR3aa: CASSFAQGNTGELFF
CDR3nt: TGTGCCAGCAGTTTTGCCCAGGGGAACACCGGGGAGCTGTTTTTT

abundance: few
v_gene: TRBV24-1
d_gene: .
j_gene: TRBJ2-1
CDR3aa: CATSDVTSNEQFF
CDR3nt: TGTGCCACCAGTGACGTAACGTCCAATGAGCAGTTCTTC

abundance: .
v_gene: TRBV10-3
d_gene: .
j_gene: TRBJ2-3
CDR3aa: CAIGSGGRSTDTQYF
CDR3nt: TGTGCCATCGGTTCTGGCGGACGGAGCACAGATACGCAGTATTTT

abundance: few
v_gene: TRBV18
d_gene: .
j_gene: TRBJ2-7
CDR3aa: CASSPLTQGSYEQYF
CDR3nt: TGTGCCAGCTCACCACTGACGCAGGGGTCCTACGAGCAGTACTTC

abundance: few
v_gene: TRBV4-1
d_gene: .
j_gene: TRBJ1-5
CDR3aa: CASSQDRQQPQHF
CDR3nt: TGCGCCAGCAGCCAAGATCGCCAACAGCCCCAGCATTTT

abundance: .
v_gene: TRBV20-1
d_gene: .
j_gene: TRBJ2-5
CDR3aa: CSARSPFMETQYF
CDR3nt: TGCAGTGCTAGATCTCCGTTCATGGAGACCCAGTACTTC

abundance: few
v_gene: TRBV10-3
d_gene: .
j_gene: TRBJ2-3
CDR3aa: CAISEIQEPDTQYF
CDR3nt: TGTGCCATCAGTGAGATACAGGAGCCAGATACGCAGTATTTT

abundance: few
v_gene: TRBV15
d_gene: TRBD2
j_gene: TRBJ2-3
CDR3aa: CATSGRLAGTGTQYF
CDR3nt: TGTGCCACCAGCGGACGACTAGCGGGCACAGGTACGCAGTATTTT

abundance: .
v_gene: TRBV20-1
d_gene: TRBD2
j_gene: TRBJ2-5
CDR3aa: CSARPLAGGGETQYF
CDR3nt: TGCAGTGCTAGACCGCTAGCGGGGGGAGGAGAGACCCAGTACTTC

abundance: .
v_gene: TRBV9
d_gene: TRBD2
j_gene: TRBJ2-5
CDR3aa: CASSVGVAGGLQETQYF
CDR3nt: TGTGCCAGCAGCGTAGGCGTAGCGGGCGGGCTACAAGAGACCCAGTACTTC